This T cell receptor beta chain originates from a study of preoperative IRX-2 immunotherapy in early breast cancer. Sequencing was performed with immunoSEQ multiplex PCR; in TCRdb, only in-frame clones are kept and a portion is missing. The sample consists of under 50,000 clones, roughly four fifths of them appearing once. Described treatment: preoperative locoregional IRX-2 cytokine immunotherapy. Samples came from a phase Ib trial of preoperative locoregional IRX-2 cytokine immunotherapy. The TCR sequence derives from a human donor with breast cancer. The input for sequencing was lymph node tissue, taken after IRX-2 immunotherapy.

The CDR3 DNA follows: TGTGCCAGCAGCTCCGAGGGACTAGCGACCGATGAGCAGTTCTTC. This encodes CASSSEGLATDEQFF. This chain uses TRBV11-3 with TRBJ2-1; 10 bases fit TRBD2. The germline V gene encodes CDR1 SGHNT and CDR2 YENEEA. J lost 8 bases, V lost 4 bases, and 8 bases had no gene match. This CDR3 has 15 residues.